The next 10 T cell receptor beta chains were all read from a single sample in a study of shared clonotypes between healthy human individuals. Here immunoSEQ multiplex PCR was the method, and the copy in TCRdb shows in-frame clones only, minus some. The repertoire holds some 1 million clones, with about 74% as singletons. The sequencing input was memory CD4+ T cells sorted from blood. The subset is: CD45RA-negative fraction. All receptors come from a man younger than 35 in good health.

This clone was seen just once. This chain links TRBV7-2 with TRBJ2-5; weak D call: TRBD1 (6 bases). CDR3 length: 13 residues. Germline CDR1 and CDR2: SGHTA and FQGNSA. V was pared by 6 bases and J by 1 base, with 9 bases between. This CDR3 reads CASRHRVQETQYF. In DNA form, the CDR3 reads TGTGCCAGCAGGCACAGGGTCCAAGAGACCCAGTACTTC.

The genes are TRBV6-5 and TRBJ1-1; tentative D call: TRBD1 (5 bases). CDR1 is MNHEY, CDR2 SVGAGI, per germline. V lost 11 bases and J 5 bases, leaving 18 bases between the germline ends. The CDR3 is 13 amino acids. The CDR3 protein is CAFDPGEWTEAFF. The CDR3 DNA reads TGTGCCTTCGACCCGGGGGAATGGACTGAAGCTTTCTTT.

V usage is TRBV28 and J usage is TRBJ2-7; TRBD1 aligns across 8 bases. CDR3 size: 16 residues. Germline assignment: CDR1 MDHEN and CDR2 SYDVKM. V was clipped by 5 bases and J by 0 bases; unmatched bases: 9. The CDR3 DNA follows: TGTGCCAGCAGTACCGACAGGGGACCTCTCTCCTACGAGCAGTACTTC. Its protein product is CASSTDRGPLSYEQYF.

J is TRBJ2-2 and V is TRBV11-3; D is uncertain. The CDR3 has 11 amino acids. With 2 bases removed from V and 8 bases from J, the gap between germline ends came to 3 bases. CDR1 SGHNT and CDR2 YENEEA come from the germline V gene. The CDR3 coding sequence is TGTGCCAGCAGCTTAAAGGGGGAGCTGTTTTTT. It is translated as CASSLKGELFF.

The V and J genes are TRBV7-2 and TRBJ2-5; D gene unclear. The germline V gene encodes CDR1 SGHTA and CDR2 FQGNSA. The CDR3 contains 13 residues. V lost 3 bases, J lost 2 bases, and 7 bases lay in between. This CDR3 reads CASSFQGQETQYF. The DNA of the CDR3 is TGTGCCAGCAGCTTCCAAGGGCAAGAGACCCAGTACTTC.

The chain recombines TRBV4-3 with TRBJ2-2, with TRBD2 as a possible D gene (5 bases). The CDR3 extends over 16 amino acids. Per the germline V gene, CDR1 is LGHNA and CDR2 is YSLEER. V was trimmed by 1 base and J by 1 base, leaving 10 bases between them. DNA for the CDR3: TGCGCCAGCAGCCAAGGCCTAGCACTGAACACCGGGGAGCTGTTTTTT. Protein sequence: CASSQGLALNTGELFF.

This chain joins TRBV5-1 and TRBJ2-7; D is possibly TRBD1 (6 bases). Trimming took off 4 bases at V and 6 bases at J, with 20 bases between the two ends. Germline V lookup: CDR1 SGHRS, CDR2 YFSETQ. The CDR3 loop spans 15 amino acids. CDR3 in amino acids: CASSLGGGGLSEQYF. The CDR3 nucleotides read TGCGCCAGCAGCCTCGGAGGTGGGGGCTTATCCGAGCAGTACTTC. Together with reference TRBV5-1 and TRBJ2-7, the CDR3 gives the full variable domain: KAGVTQTPRYLIKTRGQQVTLSCSPISGHRSVSWYQQTPGQGLQFLFEYFSETQRNKGNFPGRFSGRQFSNSRSEMNVSTLELGDSALYLCASSLGGGGLSEQYFGPGTRLTVT.

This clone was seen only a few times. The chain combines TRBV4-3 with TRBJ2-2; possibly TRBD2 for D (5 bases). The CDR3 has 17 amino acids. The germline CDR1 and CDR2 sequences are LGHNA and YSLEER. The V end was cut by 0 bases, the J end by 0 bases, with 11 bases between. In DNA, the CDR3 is TGCGCCAGCAGCCAAGATCCCCCGGGAACGAACACCGGGGAGCTGTTTTTT. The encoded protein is CASSQDPPGTNTGELFF.

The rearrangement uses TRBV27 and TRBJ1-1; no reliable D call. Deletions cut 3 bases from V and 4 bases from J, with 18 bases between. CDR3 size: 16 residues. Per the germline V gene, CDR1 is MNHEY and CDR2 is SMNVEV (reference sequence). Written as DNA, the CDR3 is TGTGCCAGCAGTTTTTTTCCTGAGGGAAGGACCACTGAAGCTTTCTTT. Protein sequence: CASSFFPEGRTTEAFF.

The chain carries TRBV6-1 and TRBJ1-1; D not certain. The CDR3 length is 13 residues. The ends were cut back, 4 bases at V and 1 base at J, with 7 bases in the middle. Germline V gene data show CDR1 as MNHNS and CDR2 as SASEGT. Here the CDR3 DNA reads TGTGCCAGCAGTGCCACCACGAACACTGAAGCTTTCTTT. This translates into CASSATTNTEAFF.